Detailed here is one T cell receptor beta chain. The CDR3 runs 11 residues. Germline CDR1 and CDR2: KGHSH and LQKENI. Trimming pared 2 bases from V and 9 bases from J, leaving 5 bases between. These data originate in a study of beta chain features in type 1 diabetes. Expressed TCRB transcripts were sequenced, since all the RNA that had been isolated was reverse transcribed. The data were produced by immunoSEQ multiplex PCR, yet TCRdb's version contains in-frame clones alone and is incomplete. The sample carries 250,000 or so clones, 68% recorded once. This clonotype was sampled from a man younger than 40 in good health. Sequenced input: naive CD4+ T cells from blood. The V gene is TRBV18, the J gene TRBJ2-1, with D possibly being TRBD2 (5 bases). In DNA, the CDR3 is TGTGCCAGCTCACCAGCGGGTGAGCAGTTCTTC. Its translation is CASSPAGEQFF.